A selection of T cell receptor beta chains follows, all from one sample in a study of blood T cell repertoires in COVID-19. Generated by immunoSEQ multiplex PCR, the TCRdb table keeps only in-frame clones and is missing some. The table lists approximately 250,000 clones, around 84% of them singletons. Input material: PBMCs or T cells enriched from blood (not recorded which). All receptors come from a man aged 30 to 39 with acute COVID-19. The CDR3 runs from the conserved cysteine through the conserved F or W. D genes are given only for firm matches. Clone size appears in some rows only: once, few, many, or a class for an expanded clone.

TRBV27	TRBJ2-6	NA	NA	CASSRLISGANVLTF	TGTGCCAGCAGCCGCCTAATCTCTGGGGCCAACGTCCTGACTTTC
TRBV5-1	TRBJ2-1	once	TRBD1	CASSRQGDNEQFF	TGTGCCAGCAGCCGACAGGGCGACAATGAGCAGTTCTTC
TRBV5-4	TRBJ2-5	NA	NA	CASSLGGGAETQYF	TGTGCCAGCAGCTTGGGGGGCGGGGCAGAGACCCAGTACTTC
TRBV28	TRBJ2-1	NA	TRBD2	CASSRSGGSYNEQFF	TGTGCCAGCAGCCGCAGCGGGGGCTCCTACAATGAGCAGTTCTTC
TRBV3-1/TRBV3-2	TRBJ2-5	few	TRBD2	CASSPGGSGGTETQYF	TGTGCCAGCAGCCCAGGGGGTAGCGGGGGTACGGAGACCCAGTACTTC
TRBV7-3	TRBJ2-2	NA	NA	CASSLNSGNTGELFF	TGTGCCAGCAGCTTAAATTCAGGGAACACCGGGGAGCTGTTTTTT
TRBV5-6	TRBJ1-1	NA	NA	CASSSLLFAADSMNTEAFF	TGTGCCAGCAGCTCACTCCTCTTTGCAGCAGACTCGATGAACACTGAAGCTTTCTTT
TRBV5-5	TRBJ1-6	NA	NA	CASSPGGSYNSPLHF	TGTGCCAGCAGCCCGGGGGGCTCCTATAATTCACCCCTCCACTTT
TRBV29-1	TRBJ1-5	NA	NA	CSVEIGLNQPQHF	TGCAGCGTTGAAATTGGCCTCAATCAGCCCCAGCATTTT
TRBV18	TRBJ2-1	NA	TRBD2	CASSRVASGLYNEQFF	TGTGCCAGCTCACGAGTTGCTAGCGGATTATACAATGAGCAGTTCTTC
TRBV3-1/TRBV3-2	TRBJ1-2	NA	TRBD1	CASSLDRVDGYTF	TGTGCCAGCAGCCTTGACAGGGTTGATGGCTACACCTTC
TRBV19	TRBJ2-5	NA	TRBD1	CASSSGGTGVRETQYF	TGTGCCAGTAGTAGCGGGGGGACAGGGGTACGGGAGACCCAGTACTTC
TRBV6-4	TRBJ2-1	NA	TRBD1	CASSRGQGAEEQFF	TGTGCCAGCAGTCGAGGACAGGGGGCCGAGGAGCAGTTCTTC
TRBV9	TRBJ1-1	few	NA	CASSVTGNTEAFF	TGTGCCAGCAGCGTAACAGGGAACACTGAAGCTTTCTTT
TRBV12-3/TRBV12-4	TRBJ1-1	NA	NA	CASSSTGRTEAFF	TGTGCCAGCAGTTCAACAGGGCGCACTGAAGCTTTCTTT
TRBV5-1	TRBJ1-1	NA	TRBD1	CASSPSGQENTEAFF	TGCGCCAGCAGCCCCTCGGGACAGGAGAACACTGAAGCTTTCTTT
TRBV3-1/TRBV3-2	TRBJ2-1	NA	NA	CASSQDYGSSYNEQFF	TGTGCCAGCAGCCAAGACTATGGTAGCTCCTACAATGAGCAGTTCTTC
TRBV4-2	TRBJ2-1	NA	NA	CASSQEGLRQFF	TGTGCCAGCAGCCAAGAGGGACTCCGACAGTTCTTC
TRBV11-2	TRBJ1-1	few	TRBD1	CASTYRGSEAFF	TGTGCCAGCACTTACAGGGGTAGTGAAGCTTTCTTT
TRBV5-1	TRBJ1-1	NA	TRBD1	CASSSNPGGSLGTEAFF	TGCGCCAGCAGCTCAAATCCAGGGGGCTCGTTGGGCACTGAAGCTTTCTTT
TRBV5-1	TRBJ1-1	NA	TRBD1	CASSTGQWNTEAFF	TGTGCCAGCAGCACGGGACAGTGGAACACTGAAGCTTTCTTT
TRBV11-2	TRBJ2-5	NA	TRBD2	CASTLGAGGMMETQYF	TGTGCCAGCACCCTTGGGGCGGGGGGGATGATGGAGACCCAGTACTTC
TRBV11-3	TRBJ2-1	NA	NA	CASSSYPYNEQFF	TGTGCCAGCAGCTCCTACCCCTACAATGAGCAGTTCTTC
TRBV6-5	TRBJ1-1	NA	NA	CASIIGGGTEAFF	TGTGCCAGCATCATAGGGGGGGGCACTGAAGCTTTCTTT
TRBV5-1	TRBJ2-2	NA	NA	CASSTDGGVKTGELFF	TGCGCCAGCAGCACGGACGGAGGAGTAAAGACCGGGGAGCTGTTTTTT
TRBV27	TRBJ1-5	few	NA	CASSLTGHQPQHF	TGTGCCAGCAGTTTAACAGGGCATCAGCCCCAGCATTTT
TRBV5-1	TRBJ2-2	NA	NA	CASSLSGIANGELFF	TGCGCCAGCAGCTTGTCAGGAATCGCTAACGGGGAGCTGTTTTTT
TRBV24-1	TRBJ1-1	few	NA	CATRMTVNTEAFF	TGTGCCACCAGGATGACAGTAAACACTGAAGCTTTCTTT